Each of the 30 T cell receptor beta chains below was sequenced from the same sample in a study of T cell repertoires in cytomegalovirus infection. TCRdb redid the calling of the reads with MiXCR, one entry per CDR3 protein. The sample yields about 35,000 distinct CDR3 sequences, about 48% seen once. No antigen is known for these receptors. The input for sequencing was CD8+ T cells from cultured PBMCs, taken from culture after CMV antigen stimulation. These receptors all come from a human donor in good health (CMV status not recorded). Some clones in this sample may be carry-over from other donors' samples.

This chain connects TRBV10-3 to TRBJ1-1, with D perhaps TRBD1 (6 bases). The CDR3 covers 11 residues. Trimming took off 10 bases at V and 7 bases at J, with 13 bases between the two ends. Germline CDR1 reads ENHRY; CDR2 reads SYGVKD. Written as DNA, the CDR3 is TGTGCCACCGGGGGGCATATTGAAGCTTTCTTT. This gives the protein CATGGHIEAFF.

The J gene is TRBJ1-1, the V gene TRBV7-4, with unresolved D. This CDR3 has 13 amino acids. Trimming took 3 bases from V and 1 from J, leaving 6 bases between them. Per the germline V gene, CDR1 is SGHVT and CDR2 is SQSDAQ. The CDR3 DNA reads as TGTGCCAGCAGCTTGAGAGAGAACACTGAAGCTTTCTTT. Translated, it gives CASSLRENTEAFF.

V gene TRBV2 combines with J gene TRBJ1-1; D unclear. Germline lookup yields CDR1 SNHLY and CDR2 FYNNEI. This CDR3 spans 12 amino acids. With 2 bases removed from V and 12 bases from J, the gap between germline ends came to 13 bases. As DNA, the CDR3 is TGTGCCAGCAGTGAAAATAAGGTTGTAACTTTCTTT. Translation gives CASSENKVVTFF.

The V and J genes are TRBV28 and TRBJ2-1; D is perhaps TRBD1 or TRBD2 (5 bases each). The CDR3 totals 17 residues. V gave up 10 bases and J gave up 4 bases, with 26 bases separating them. Germline V lookup: CDR1 MDHEN, CDR2 SYDVKM. The chain's CDR3 is CATTGATATALYNEQFF. The CDR3 DNA reads TGTGCCACCACCGGGGCTACCGCTACAGCCTTATACAATGAGCAGTTCTTC.

The chain uses TRBV12-3 or TRBV12-4 and TRBJ2-6; D possibly uses TRBD1 or TRBD2 (6 bases each). The CDR3 totals 16 residues. V was cut by 2 bases and J by 4 bases, with 12 bases left in between. CDR3 coding DNA: TGTGCCAGCAGTTTAAGGGGGGCGCGGGGGGCCAACGTCCTGACTTTC. Its translation: CASSLRGARGANVLTF.

This rearrangement joins TRBV28 to TRBJ2-3; D remains ambiguous. Germline V lookup: CDR1 MDHEN, CDR2 SYDVKM. V lost 3 bases and J lost 3, with 7 bases in between. The CDR3 is 13 residues long. CDR3 coding DNA: TGTGCCAGCAGTTTCAGAGGTACAGATACGCAGTATTTT. This gives the protein CASSFRGTDTQYF. Complete variable domain (other parts from reference TRBV28 and TRBJ2-3): DVKVTQSSRYLVKRTGEKVFLECVQDMDHENMFWYRQDPGLGLRLIYFSYDVKMKEKGDIPEGYSVSREKKERFSLILESASTNQTSMYLCASSFRGTDTQYFGPGTRLTVL.

This chain connects TRBV6-2 or TRBV6-3 to TRBJ2-1; D assignment may be TRBD1 or TRBD2 (5 bases each). Deletions cut 10 bases from V and 9 bases from J, with 16 bases between. From germline, CDR1 is MNHEY and CDR2 SVGEGT. CDR3 length equals 12 residues. CDR3 in amino acids: CATSFGGLEQFF. CDR3 sequence (DNA): TGTGCCACCTCCTTTGGGGGTCTTGAGCAGTTCTTC.

The genes are TRBV10-3 and TRBJ2-5; no firm D call. The CDR3 loop spans 13 amino acids. Germline V gives CDR1 ENHRY, CDR2 SYGVKD. V was pared by 4 bases and J by 4 bases, with 10 bases between. The CDR3, as DNA: TGTGCCATCAGTGGTGGAAATGGAGAGACCCAGTACTTC. This encodes CAISGGNGETQYF.

The rearrangement joins TRBV7-2 to TRBJ2-2, with a weak D call TRBD2 (5 bases). The CDR3 is 14 amino acids. The V gene lost 4 bases and the J gene lost 2 bases, with 8 bases spanning the gap. Germline CDR1 and CDR2: SGHTA and FQGNSA. The CDR3 region has the DNA TGTGCCAGCAGCTCAGGACTCAACACCGGGGAGCTGTTTTTT. It specifies CASSSGLNTGELFF.

The gene calls are TRBV7-4 and TRBJ1-5; 11 bases agree with TRBD1. V trimming: 5 bases; J trimming: 4 bases; junction bases outside the gene matches: 4. Germline assignment: CDR1 SGHVT and CDR2 SQSDAQ. The CDR3 loop spans 15 amino acids. The CDR3 loop is CASSGTGGTNQPQHF. CDR3 bases: TGTGCCAGCAGCGGGACAGGGGGTACTAATCAGCCCCAGCATTTT.

This clonotype was observed a few times. The chain couples TRBV7-2 to TRBJ2-2, with D possibly called TRBD1 or TRBD2 (5 bases each). Germline CDR1 reads SGHTA; CDR2 reads FQGNSA. The V end lost 1 base, the J end lost 5 bases, and 8 bases lay between the germline ends. There are 14 residues in the CDR3. The CDR3 DNA sequence: TGTGCCAGCAGCTTAGGTGGGGGAACCGGGGAGCTGTTTTTT. This codes for CASSLGGGTGELFF. Filled out from reference TRBV7-2 and TRBJ2-2, the complete variable domain reads GAGVSQSPSNKVTEKGKDVELRCDPISGHTALYWYRQSLGQGLEFLIYFQGNSAPDKSGLPSDRFSAERTGGSVSTLTIQRTQQEDSAVYLCASSLGGGTGELFFGEGSRLTVL.

The chain links TRBV11-1 to TRBJ2-3; D gene ambiguous. The V end lost 1 base, the J end lost 0 bases, and 8 bases lay between the germline ends. CDR1 and CDR2 from the germline V gene are SGHAT and FQDESV (reference sequence). CDR3 length equals 15 residues. CDR3 amino acids: CASSLDYPSTDTQYF. CDR3 nucleotides: TGTGCCAGCAGCTTAGACTACCCCAGCACAGATACGCAGTATTTT.

The chain joins TRBV7-2 to TRBJ2-5, with a tentative D call TRBD1 (5 bases). The V gene's germline CDR1 is SGHTA and CDR2 FQGNSA. This CDR3 is 14 amino acids long. Trimming took 4 bases from V and 5 from J, leaving 14 bases between them. The DNA of the CDR3 is TGTGCCAGCAGCTCCCCAGGGTTGGGGGAGACCCAGTACTTC. Amino acid sequence: CASSSPGLGETQYF.

This clonotype has just a few counts. V usage is TRBV7-6 and J usage is TRBJ2-7, with 8 positions matching TRBD2. V lost 5 bases and J lost 3; bases outside the gene matches: 9. This CDR3 region has 15 residues. Germline V gene sequence: CDR1 SGHVS, CDR2 FNYEAQ. The CDR3 DNA reads as TGTGCCAGCAGCCCCGCGGGGGGAGTAAGCTACGAGCAGTACTTC. It codes for CASSPAGGVSYEQYF.

This clonotype came up a few times. The rearrangement links TRBV4-2 to TRBJ1-2; unclear D gene. The CDR3 extends over 14 amino acids. Between the trimmed V and J ends, which lost 4 bases and 5 bases, there was a span of 14 bases. Germline CDR1 is LGHNA and CDR2 is YNFKEQ. DNA for the CDR3: TGTGCCAGCAGCCCAGTGGAGGGTATTTATGGCTACACCTTC. Protein sequence: CASSPVEGIYGYTF.

This chain joins TRBV2 and TRBJ2-7, with D unresolved. Germline CDR1 SNHLY, CDR2 FYNNEI. Between the trimmed V and J ends, which lost 0 bases and 2 bases, there was a span of 8 bases. CDR3 length equals 14 residues. For the CDR3, the DNA is TGTGCCAGCAGTGAAGCAGGGCTTGCCTACGAGCAGTACTTC. Protein sequence: CASSEAGLAYEQYF.

This clonotype was counted a single time. This rearrangement joins TRBV29-1 to TRBJ2-3; D could derive from TRBD1 or TRBD2 (5 bases each). The germline V gene has CDR1 SQVTM and CDR2 ANQGSEA. The V and J ends lost 3 bases and 2 bases respectively, with 12 bases between them. CDR3 length equals 14 residues. In nucleotides, the CDR3 is TGCAGCGTTGACCCCACCGGGACCACAGATACGCAGTATTTT. Translation: CSVDPTGTTDTQYF.

The J gene is TRBJ1-5, the V gene TRBV7-8; D perhaps matches TRBD1 (5 bases). The CDR3 loop spans 14 amino acids. The V end was cut by 4 bases, the J end by 3 bases, with 10 bases between. CDR1 is SGHVS and CDR2 is FQNEAQ in the germline V gene. CDR3: CASSSPGPNQPQHF. CDR3 nucleotides: TGTGCCAGCAGCTCACCGGGACCCAATCAGCCCCAGCATTTT.

The gene calls are TRBV28 and TRBJ2-3, with TRBD2 identical over 12 bases. This CDR3 comprises 13 residues. The V and J ends lost 6 bases and 7 bases, in that order; junction bases with no gene match: 2. Germline V gene data show CDR1 as MDHEN and CDR2 as SYDVKM. DNA of the CDR3: TGTGCCAGCAGCGGACTAGCGGGGTATACGCAGTATTTT. Translating it yields CASSGLAGYTQYF.

This clonotype has only a few counts. This chain connects TRBV10-3 to TRBJ2-1; 8 bases agree with TRBD1. After removal of 2 bases from V and 3 bases from J, the junction contained 6 bases not matched to a gene. Germline-derived CDR1 and CDR2 are ENHRY and SYGVKD. The CDR3 covers 16 residues. This CDR3 reads CAISEGGQGYYNEQFF. CDR3 coding DNA: TGTGCCATCAGTGAGGGTGGACAGGGATACTACAATGAGCAGTTCTTC.

The chain couples TRBV10-3 to TRBJ1-6, with TRBD1 matching over 10 bases. The CDR3 is made up of 14 amino acids. Germline loops: CDR1 ENHRY, CDR2 SYGVKD. J was trimmed by 10 bases and V by 6 bases; bases with no gene match: 6. In DNA, the CDR3 is TGTGCCATCAGGGACGGACAGGGGGGCTCACCCCTCCACTTT. Amino acids: CAIRDGQGGSPLHF.

J is TRBJ1-1 and V is TRBV7-9; D remains ambiguous. Germline V gene lookup returns CDR1 SEHNR and CDR2 FQNEAQ (reference sequence). The CDR3 totals 15 residues. Trimming stripped 8 bases from V and 4 bases from J, with 20 bases between. CDR3 coding DNA: TGTGCCAGCGGACCGTCAGGAGGAGGGCCCACTGAAGCTTTCTTT. Protein: CASGPSGGGPTEAFF.

The chain links TRBV7-9 to TRBJ2-7, with 12 bases fitting TRBD2. With 5 bases clipped from V and 4 bases from J, the junction kept 9 bases outside the gene matches. The CDR3 has 16 amino acids. In germline, CDR1 is SEHNR, CDR2 FQNEAQ (reference sequence). The CDR3 sequence is CASSPPLAGGGYEQYF. CDR3 sequence (DNA): TGTGCCAGCAGCCCCCCACTAGCGGGAGGTGGGTACGAGCAGTACTTC.

The rearrangement uses TRBV28 and TRBJ2-2; TRBD2 aligns across 12 bases. This CDR3 has 21 residues. Germline V lookup: CDR1 MDHEN, CDR2 SYDVKM. The trim removed 5 bases at V and 3 bases at J, leaving 19 bases unmatched. In DNA form, the CDR3 reads TGTGCCAGCAGTCGTATAAGTCCGGGGCTAGCGGGAGGGCCCGACACCGGGGAGCTGTTTTTT. This encodes CASSRISPGLAGGPDTGELFF.

V and J are TRBV27 and TRBJ2-2; a possible D gene is TRBD2 (5 bases). The CDR3 has 15 amino acids. CDR1 and CDR2 (germline): MNHEY, SMNVEV (reference sequence). Trimming pared 1 base from V and 5 bases from J, leaving 11 bases between. CDR3 DNA: TGTGCCAGCAGTTTATACAGCGGTCTTACCGGGGAGCTGTTTTTT. It translates to CASSLYSGLTGELFF.

CDR3 region: CASSVSGSPVTQYF. CDR3 nucleotide sequence: TGTGCCAGCAGTGTCAGCGGGAGCCCAGTTACGCAGTATTTT. V usage is TRBV28 and J usage is TRBJ2-3; the match to TRBD2 covers 8 bases. Per the germline V gene, CDR1 is MDHEN and CDR2 is SYDVKM. V dropped 5 bases and J dropped 8; count of bases not matched to a gene: 9. The CDR3 length is 14 residues.

The table lists this clonotype with a few counts. CDR3 in amino acids: CASRTPQTGMNTEAFF. The CDR3 DNA sequence: TGTGCCAGCCGAACCCCCCAGACAGGGATGAACACTGAAGCTTTCTTT. V and J are TRBV11-2 and TRBJ1-1, with TRBD1 matching 7 bases. The CDR3 extends over 16 amino acids. Germline trimming cut 8 bases from V and 0 bases from J; bases unmatched to any gene: 12. Germline V gene data show CDR1 as SGHAT and CDR2 as FQNNGV.

The gene calls are TRBV7-6 and TRBJ2-1, with 8 bases lining up with TRBD2. From germline, CDR1 is SGHVS and CDR2 FNYEAQ. The CDR3 is 16 amino acids. The ends lost 5 bases at V and 3 bases at J; junction bases unmatched: 9. Here the CDR3 DNA reads TGTGCCAGCAGCCCATTACTAGCGGCTAGCTACAATGAGCAGTTCTTC. Translating gives CASSPLLAASYNEQFF.

The chain employs TRBV13 and TRBJ1-5, with a weak D call TRBD1 (5 bases). V dropped 4 bases and J dropped 6 bases, with 16 bases sitting between them. CDR3 length: 15 amino acids. Germline values: CDR1 PRHDT, CDR2 FYEKMQ (reference sequence). This CDR3 reads CASSSHLNRGQPQHF. The CDR3 DNA follows: TGTGCCAGCAGCTCCCATTTAAATAGGGGTCAGCCCCAGCATTTT.

The chain uses TRBV7-9 and TRBJ2-5, with 7 bases aligning to TRBD1. The CDR3 has 13 residues. Germline assignment: CDR1 SEHNR and CDR2 FQNEAQ (reference sequence). The V and J ends lost 5 bases and 5 bases, in that order; junction bases with no gene match: 5. DNA of the CDR3: TGTGCCAGCAGCAAGACAGGGATGGAGACCCAGTACTTC. Translation gives CASSKTGMETQYF.